These 16 T cell receptor beta chains originate from one sample sequenced in a study of PD-1 blockade in mismatch repair-deficient tumors. TCRdb keeps only in-frame clones here, not all; method: immunoSEQ multiplex PCR. Seen here are tens of thousands of clones, around 73% observed once, and the top ten hold roughly 5%. Sample: peripheral blood, taken 2 weeks after starting pembrolizumab. The receptors stem from an adult with mismatch repair-deficient cancer.

The genes are TRBV28 and TRBJ1-2; D uncertain. Trimming left V 5 bases short and J 5 bases short, with 18 bases between. This CDR3 is 15 amino acids long. Per the germline V gene, CDR1 is MDHEN and CDR2 is SYDVKM. This CDR3 reads CASSGPSLGLYGYTF. The CDR3, as DNA: TGTGCCAGCAGTGGGCCCTCTTTAGGATTATATGGCTACACCTTC.

The V gene is TRBV27, the J gene TRBJ1-1, with 9 bases aligning to TRBD1. The J segment lost 5 bases and the V segment lost 3 bases, leaving 10 bases of the junction unmatched. Germline assignment: CDR1 MNHEY and CDR2 SMNVEV (reference sequence). There are 16 residues in the CDR3. The CDR3 DNA reads TGTGCCAGCAGTTTGGGGGAACAGGGGGCTGGTACTGAAGCTTTCTTT. This encodes CASSLGEQGAGTEAFF.

This clone has more than one count but fewer than ten. The chain has TRBV2 and TRBJ2-7; unclear D gene. Trimming stripped 3 bases from V and 2 bases from J, with 8 bases between. Germline CDR1 is SNHLY and CDR2 is FYNNEI. This CDR3 has 13 amino acids. This CDR3 is CASSDSGPYEQYF. The CDR3 nucleotides are TGTGCCAGCAGTGATTCAGGCCCCTACGAGCAGTACTTC.

The chain recombines TRBV4-1 with TRBJ2-7; maybe TRBD2 (5 bases). V gave up 0 bases and J gave up 2 bases, with 14 bases separating them. This CDR3 has 16 amino acids. Per the germline V gene, CDR1 is MGHRA and CDR2 is YSYEKL. The CDR3 loop reads CASSQELGSLAYEQYF. The CDR3 DNA follows: TGCGCCAGCAGCCAAGAATTAGGGAGTTTGGCCTACGAGCAGTACTTC.

This chain connects TRBV7-2 to TRBJ2-2; D gene uncertain. The length of the CDR3 is 14 residues. V lost 3 bases and J lost 1, with 6 bases in between. Per germline, CDR1 SGHTA and CDR2 FQGNSA. The CDR3 coding sequence is TGTGCCAGCAGCTTGCAGCGGAACACCGGGGAGCTGTTTTTT. Translating gives CASSLQRNTGELFF.

V and J are TRBV4-1 and TRBJ1-2; weak D call: TRBD1 (6 bases). Germline V gives CDR1 MGHRA, CDR2 YSYEKL. V lost 0 bases and J 0 bases, leaving 17 bases between the germline ends. The CDR3 length is 18 residues. In DNA form, the CDR3 reads TGCGCCAGCAGCCAAGATTTCGGTCAGGGGACTCCTAACTATGGCTACACCTTC. Its translation: CASSQDFGQGTPNYGYTF.

The V and J genes are TRBV6-1 and TRBJ2-7; D gene ambiguous. Germline CDR1 is MNHNS and CDR2 is SASEGT. V was trimmed by 3 bases and J by 0 bases, leaving 18 bases between them. CDR3 length: 17 residues. CDR3 coding DNA: TGTGCCAGCAGTGACCGCCCCGGGCTAGGCCCCTCCTACGAGCAGTACTTC. Translating it yields CASSDRPGLGPSYEQYF.

This sequence joins TRBV4-1 and TRBJ2-1, with 9 bases identical to TRBD2. The germline V gene encodes CDR1 MGHRA and CDR2 YSYEKL. V gave up 2 bases and J gave up 4 bases; unmatched junction bases: 6. The CDR3 extends over 16 amino acids. CDR3 amino acids: CASSQSLAGYYNEQFF. CDR3 nucleotide sequence: TGCGCCAGCAGCCAAAGTCTAGCGGGATATTACAATGAGCAGTTCTTC.

This chain connects TRBV19 to TRBJ2-1; D is ambiguous. The CDR3 runs to 9 residues. Germline CDR1 is LNHDA and CDR2 is SQIVND (reference sequence). V lost 4 bases, J lost 11 bases, and 3 bases lay in between. The CDR3 loop is CASSNQQFF. The CDR3 nucleotides read TGTGCCAGTAGTAATCAGCAGTTCTTC.

This clone was counted only a few times. J is TRBJ2-3 and V is TRBV7-3; D gene ambiguous. Trimming cost V 5 bases and J 0 bases, with 12 bases left between them. The CDR3 loop spans 15 amino acids. Looked up from germline, CDR1 is SGHTA and CDR2 is FQGTGA. CDR3 residues: CASSALGLSTDTQYF. CDR3 sequence (DNA): TGTGCCAGCAGCGCCTTGGGTCTTAGCACAGATACGCAGTATTTT. The full variable domain, completed using reference TRBV7-3 and TRBJ2-3, is GAGVSQTPSNKVTEKGKYVELRCDPISGHTALYWYRQSLGQGPEFLIYFQGTGAADDSGLPNDRFFAVRPEGSVSTLKIQRTERGDSAVYLCASSALGLSTDTQYFGPGTRLTVL.

This sequence joins TRBV5-6 and TRBJ2-1, with D perhaps matching TRBD2 (6 bases). Between the trimmed V and J ends, which lost 2 bases and 5 bases, there was a span of 14 bases. Germline values: CDR1 SGHDT, CDR2 YYEEEE. The CDR3 length is 15 residues. CDR3 region: CASSLAGLDHNEQFF. The CDR3 bases are TGTGCCAGCAGCTTAGCGGGTTTGGACCACAATGAGCAGTTCTTC.

This sequence joins TRBV10-3 and TRBJ2-7; D is perhaps TRBD1 (5 bases). This CDR3 region has 12 residues. The germline V and J ends were trimmed by 8 bases and 1 base, with 9 bases remaining between them. Per the germline V gene, CDR1 is ENHRY and CDR2 is SYGVKD. For the CDR3, the DNA is TGTGCCATCTCTGCAGGGTCCTACGAGCAGTACTTC. Encoded protein: CAISAGSYEQYF.

This chain uses TRBV5-1 with TRBJ2-2; 9 nucleotides line up with TRBD2. Germline V gives CDR1 SGHRS, CDR2 YFSETQ. The CDR3 consists of 14 residues. V trimming: 4 bases; J trimming: 7 bases; junction bases outside the gene matches: 5. This chain's CDR3 is CASSPGTSHGELFF. Here the CDR3 DNA reads TGCGCCAGCAGCCCCGGGACTAGCCACGGGGAGCTGTTTTTT.

This clone appeared a single time. The genes are TRBV12-5 and TRBJ2-1; D gene ambiguous. The V end was cut by 0 bases, the J end by 5 bases, with 26 bases between. Germline V gene data show CDR1 as LGHNT and CDR2 as FRNRAP. The CDR3 has 20 residues. DNA for the CDR3: TGTGCTAGTGGTTTGGTACCCAGGTTACGCAGTGCAAGTATGGACAATGAGCAGTTCTTC. Residues: CASGLVPRLRSASMDNEQFF.

This clone was seen just once. The same CDR3 arises from other DNA sequences in this sample as well. Here the CDR3 DNA reads TGTGCCAGCAGCGCTAGCGGGAGCTCCTACAATGAGCAGTTCTTC. This codes for CASSASGSSYNEQFF. The genes are TRBV9 and TRBJ2-1; 10 positions agree with TRBD2. The V gene's germline CDR1 is SGDLS and CDR2 YYNGEE. The J segment lost 0 bases and the V segment lost 3 bases, leaving 0 bases of the junction unmatched. The CDR3 spans 15 residues.

This rearrangement joins TRBV27 to TRBJ2-1; perhaps TRBD2 as D (5 bases). The V gene's germline CDR1 is MNHEY and CDR2 SMNVEV (reference sequence). This CDR3 spans 15 amino acids. V was trimmed by 6 bases and J by 2 bases, leaving 14 bases between them. The CDR3 DNA follows: TGTGCCAGCAGCTCCCCCGGGGTACCCTACAATGAGCAGTTCTTC. It encodes CASSSPGVPYNEQFF.